This T cell receptor beta chain was recovered during a study of T cell responses to AZD1222 COVID-19 vaccine. Findings and caveats of the study: The number of AZD1222 recipients seropositive at baseline was only 5 to 7. It should be noted that donors were predominantly white British and more often female, and clonal diversity was possibly underestimated.

Worth noting for this clone: What it recognizes is unknown.

Germline V gene sequence: CDR1 MGHRA, CDR2 YSYEKL. The CDR3 covers 15 residues. The J segment lost 4 bases and the V segment lost 8 bases, leaving 11 bases of the junction unmatched. Produced via immunoSEQ multiplex PCR; TCRdb's table is partial and in-frame only. The sample lists more than 75,000 clones; over 80% were seen once. The material sequenced was peripheral blood, taken on day 0 of AZD1222 vaccination. The chain carries TRBV4-1 and TRBJ1-2; 9 bases map to TRBD1. The sequence was collected from an adult in good health. The CDR3 is CASHPTGGRVYGYTF. CDR3 sequence (DNA): TGCGCCAGCCACCCCACAGGGGGCCGGGTCTATGGCTACACCTTC.